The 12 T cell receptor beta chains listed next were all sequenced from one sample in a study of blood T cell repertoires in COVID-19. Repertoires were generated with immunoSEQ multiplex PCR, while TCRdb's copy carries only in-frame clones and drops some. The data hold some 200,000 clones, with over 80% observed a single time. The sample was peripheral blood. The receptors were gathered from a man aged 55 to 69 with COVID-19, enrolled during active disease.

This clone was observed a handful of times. CDR3 nucleotide sequence: TGTGCCAGCAGTCCCGGGACAGGGGACATGAACACTGAAGCTTTCTTT. Its protein is CASSPGTGDMNTEAFF. The chain carries TRBV2 and TRBJ1-1; TRBD1 matches 10 bases. Per the germline V gene, CDR1 is SNHLY and CDR2 is FYNNEI. J lost 0 bases, V lost 5 bases, and 6 bases had no gene match. CDR3 length: 16 amino acids.

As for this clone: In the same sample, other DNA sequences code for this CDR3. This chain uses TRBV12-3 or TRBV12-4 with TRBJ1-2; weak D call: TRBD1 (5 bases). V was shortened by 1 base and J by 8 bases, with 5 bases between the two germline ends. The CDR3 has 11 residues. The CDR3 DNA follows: TGTGCCAGCAGTTTAGGGGGCGGCTACACCTTC. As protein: CASSLGGGYTF.

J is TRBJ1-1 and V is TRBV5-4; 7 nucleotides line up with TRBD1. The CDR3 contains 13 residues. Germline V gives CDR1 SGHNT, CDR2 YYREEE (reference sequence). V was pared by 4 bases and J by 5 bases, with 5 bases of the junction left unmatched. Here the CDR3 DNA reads TGTGCCAGCAGCCCGGGGACAGAAACTGAAGCTTTCTTT. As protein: CASSPGTETEAFF. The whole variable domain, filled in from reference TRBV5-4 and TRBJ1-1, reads ETGVTQSPTHLIKTRGQQVTLRCSSQSGHNTVSWYQQALGQGPQFIFQYYREEENGRGNFPPRFSGLQFPNYSSELNVNALELDDSALYLCASSPGTETEAFFGQGTRLTVV.

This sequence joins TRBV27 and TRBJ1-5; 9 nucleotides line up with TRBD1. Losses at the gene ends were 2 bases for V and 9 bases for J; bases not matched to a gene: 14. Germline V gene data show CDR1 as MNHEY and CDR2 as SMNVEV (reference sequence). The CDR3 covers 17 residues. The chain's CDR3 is CASSLRAQRDRDRPQHF. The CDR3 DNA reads TGTGCCAGCAGTTTAAGGGCTCAGCGGGACAGGGATCGGCCCCAGCATTTT.

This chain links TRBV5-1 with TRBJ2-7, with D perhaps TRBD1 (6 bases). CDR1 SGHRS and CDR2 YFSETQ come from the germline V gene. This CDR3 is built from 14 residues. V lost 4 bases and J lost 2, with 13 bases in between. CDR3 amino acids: CASSPVQGTYEQYF. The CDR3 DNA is TGCGCCAGCAGCCCGGTTCAGGGGACCTACGAGCAGTACTTC.

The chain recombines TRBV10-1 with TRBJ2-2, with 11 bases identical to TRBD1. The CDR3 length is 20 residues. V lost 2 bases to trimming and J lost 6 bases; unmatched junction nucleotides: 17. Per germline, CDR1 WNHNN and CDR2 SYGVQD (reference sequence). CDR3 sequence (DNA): TGCGCCAGCAGTGAGGGACCGGGACAGGGGGTGTCATCGGTCGCCGGGGAGCTGTTTTTT. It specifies CASSEGPGQGVSSVAGELFF.

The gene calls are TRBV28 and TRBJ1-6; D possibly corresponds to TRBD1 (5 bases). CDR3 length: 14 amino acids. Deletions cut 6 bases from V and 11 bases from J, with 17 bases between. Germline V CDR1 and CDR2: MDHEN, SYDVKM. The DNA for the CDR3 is TGTGCCAGCAGCCTTGGGGCAGGGCTGGCACCCCTCCACTTT. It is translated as CASSLGAGLAPLHF.

The CDR3 sequence: CASSVGRINYGYTF. DNA for the CDR3: TGTGCCAGCAGCGTTGGCAGGATTAACTATGGCTACACCTTC. The rearrangement links TRBV9 to TRBJ1-2; D uncertain. The CDR3 has 14 residues. V was clipped by 2 bases and J by 1 base, with 9 bases between them. The V gene's germline CDR1 is SGDLS and CDR2 YYNGEE.

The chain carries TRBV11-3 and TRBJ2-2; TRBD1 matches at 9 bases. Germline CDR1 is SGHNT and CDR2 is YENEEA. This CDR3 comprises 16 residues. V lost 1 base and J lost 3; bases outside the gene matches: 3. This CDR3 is CASSLGDRVDTGELFF. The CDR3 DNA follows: TGTGCCAGCAGCTTAGGGGACAGGGTCGACACCGGGGAGCTGTTTTTT.

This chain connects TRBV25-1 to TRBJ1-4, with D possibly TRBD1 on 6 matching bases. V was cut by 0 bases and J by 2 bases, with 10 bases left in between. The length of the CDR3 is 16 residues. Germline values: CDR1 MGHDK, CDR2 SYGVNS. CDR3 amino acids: CASSEYAGGTNEKLFF. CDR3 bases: TGTGCCAGCAGTGAATATGCGGGGGGCACTAATGAAAAACTGTTTTTT.

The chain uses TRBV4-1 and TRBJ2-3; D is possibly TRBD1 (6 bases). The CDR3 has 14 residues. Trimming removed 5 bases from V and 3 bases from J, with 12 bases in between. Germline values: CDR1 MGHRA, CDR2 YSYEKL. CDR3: CASSNPQGTDTQYF. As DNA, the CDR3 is TGCGCCAGCAGCAATCCACAGGGTACAGATACGCAGTATTTT.

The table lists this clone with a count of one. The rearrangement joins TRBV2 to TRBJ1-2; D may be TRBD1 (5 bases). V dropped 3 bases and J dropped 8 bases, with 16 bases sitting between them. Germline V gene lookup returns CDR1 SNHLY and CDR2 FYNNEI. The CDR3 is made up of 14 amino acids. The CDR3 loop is CASSEWGSRSGYTF. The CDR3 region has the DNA TGTGCCAGCAGTGAGTGGGGCAGCCGCTCAGGCTACACCTTC.